These T cell receptor beta chains were read from a single sample in a study of Graves' ophthalmopathy and Graves' hyperthyroidism. TCRdb itself ran the multiplex PCR reads through MiXCR, one entry per CDR3 protein. The sample holds about half a million distinct CDR3 sequences, 13% to 15% seen once. Sequencing was done on a sample of blood. Every receptor here comes from a woman aged 25 to 39 with Graves' ophthalmopathy. Each CDR3 is given with its conserved first and last residue. D genes are given only for firm matches. Size is omitted from some rows. Given values are once, few, many or a class for expanded clones.

D gene: TRBD2
clone size: many
V gene: TRBV4-2
J gene: TRBJ2-7
CDR3 protein: CASSQTGTSGDEQYF
CDR3 DNA: TGTGCCAGCAGCCAAACCGGGACTAGCGGAGACGAGCAGTACTTC

D gene: TRBD1
clone size: many
V gene: TRBV12-3/TRBV12-4
J gene: TRBJ1-1
CDR3 protein: CASSLGTGAMNTEAFF
CDR3 DNA: TGTGCCAGCAGTTTAGGGACAGGGGCGATGAACACTGAAGCTTTCTTT

D gene: -
clone size: many
V gene: TRBV28
J gene: TRBJ2-5
CDR3 protein: CASSIKRGGFGGETQYF
CDR3 DNA: TGTGCCAGCAGTATAAAACGGGGAGGATTTGGGGGAGAGACCCAGTACTTC

D gene: -
clone size: many
V gene: TRBV20-1
J gene: TRBJ1-1
CDR3 protein: CSAARQVYMNTEAFF
CDR3 DNA: TGCAGTGCTGCCCGACAGGTATACATGAACACTGAAGCTTTCTTT

D gene: -
clone size: many
V gene: TRBV20-1
J gene: TRBJ1-1
CDR3 protein: CSAARTGGQGGTEAFF
CDR3 DNA: TGCAGTGCTGCACGGACGGGAGGGCAGGGCGGAACTGAAGCTTTCTTT

D gene: -
clone size: many
V gene: TRBV24-1
J gene: TRBJ2-5
CDR3 protein: CATAGGGKETQYF
CDR3 DNA: TGTGCCACCGCCGGAGGGGGTAAAGAGACCCAGTACTTC

D gene: -
clone size: few
V gene: TRBV7-8
J gene: TRBJ2-2
CDR3 protein: CASSLVEGRGTGELFF
CDR3 DNA: TGTGCCAGCAGCTTAGTGGAGGGGCGAGGCACCGGGGAGCTGTTTTTT

D gene: -
clone size: -
V gene: TRBV5-1
J gene: TRBJ1-1
CDR3 protein: CASSLEGNIEAFF
CDR3 DNA: TGCGCCAGCAGCTTGGAAGGGAACATTGAAGCTTTCTTT

D gene: TRBD2
clone size: few
V gene: TRBV6-1
J gene: TRBJ2-7
CDR3 protein: CASIRSGGNDEQYF
CDR3 DNA: TGTGCCAGCATTCGAAGCGGGGGGAACGACGAGCAGTACTTC

D gene: TRBD2
clone size: -
V gene: TRBV4-1
J gene: TRBJ2-3
CDR3 protein: CASSPFSRGETDTQYF
CDR3 DNA: TGCGCCAGCAGCCCCTTCTCGCGGGGGGAAACAGATACGCAGTATTTT

D gene: TRBD1
clone size: many
V gene: TRBV12-3/TRBV12-4
J gene: TRBJ1-6
CDR3 protein: CASSFRTGGNSPLHF
CDR3 DNA: TGTGCCAGCAGTTTTCGGACAGGGGGCAATTCACCCCTCCACTTT

D gene: TRBD1
clone size: -
V gene: TRBV5-1
J gene: TRBJ1-1
CDR3 protein: CASSLGPGQNTEACF
CDR3 DNA: TGCGCCAGCAGCTTGGGACCGGGACAGAACACTGAAGCTTGCTTT

D gene: TRBD1
clone size: many
V gene: TRBV27
J gene: TRBJ1-1
CDR3 protein: CASNSRGQGAEAFF
CDR3 DNA: TGTGCCAGCAATAGCAGGGGACAGGGTGCTGAAGCTTTCTTT

D gene: TRBD2
clone size: many
V gene: TRBV29-1
J gene: TRBJ2-7
CDR3 protein: CSVGEGPYEQYF
CDR3 DNA: TGCAGCGTTGGGGAGGGGCCGTACGAGCAGTACTTC

D gene: -
clone size: many
V gene: TRBV7-9
J gene: TRBJ2-7
CDR3 protein: CASSDSGNEQYF
CDR3 DNA: TGTGCCAGCAGCGATAGCGGTAACGAGCAGTACTTC

D gene: -
clone size: many
V gene: TRBV20-1
J gene: TRBJ2-5
CDR3 protein: CSALPDTKETQYF
CDR3 DNA: TGCAGTGCGTTGCCGGACACAAAAGAGACCCAGTACTTC

D gene: TRBD1
clone size: -
V gene: TRBV6-1
J gene: TRBJ1-2
CDR3 protein: CASSEGVGTGTYGYTF
CDR3 DNA: TGTGCCAGCAGTGAAGGGGTGGGGACAGGGACCTATGGCTACACCTTC

D gene: -
clone size: many
V gene: TRBV3-1
J gene: TRBJ2-2
CDR3 protein: CASSRALFTGELFF
CDR3 DNA: TGTGCCAGCAGCCGGGCACTCTTCACCGGGGAGCTGTTTTTT

D gene: -
clone size: -
V gene: TRBV30
J gene: TRBJ2-7
CDR3 protein: CAWSFETLGDLYF
CDR3 DNA: TGTGCCTGGAGCTTCGAGACATTGGGTGATCTGTACTTC

D gene: -
clone size: many
V gene: TRBV6-1
J gene: TRBJ2-7
CDR3 protein: CASSDRTYEQYF
CDR3 DNA: TGTGCCAGCAGTGACAGGACCTACGAGCAGTACTTC

D gene: -
clone size: -
V gene: TRBV27
J gene: TRBJ1-5
CDR3 protein: CASSAVRNQPQHF
CDR3 DNA: TGTGCCAGCAGCGCCGTAAGAAATCAGCCTCAGCATTTT

D gene: -
clone size: few
V gene: TRBV20-1
J gene: TRBJ1-3
CDR3 protein: CSALPGPRQRNTIYF
CDR3 DNA: TGCAGTGCTCTTCCCGGGCCTCGGCAAAGGAACACCATATATTTT

D gene: -
clone size: -
V gene: TRBV28
J gene: TRBJ1-2
CDR3 protein: CASSLGGGFYGYTF
CDR3 DNA: TGTGCCAGCAGTTTGGGGGGGGGGTTCTATGGCTACACCTTC

D gene: -
clone size: many
V gene: TRBV29-1
J gene: TRBJ1-1
CDR3 protein: CSVVPVTDTEAFF
CDR3 DNA: TGCAGCGTTGTACCCGTAACGGACACTGAAGCTTTCTTT

D gene: -
clone size: many
V gene: TRBV30
J gene: TRBJ1-3
CDR3 protein: CAWSRDIRNTIYF
CDR3 DNA: TGTGCCTGGAGTAGGGATATTCGAAACACCATATATTTT

D gene: -
clone size: -
V gene: TRBV18
J gene: TRBJ2-7
CDR3 protein: CASTLSGSKDEQYF
CDR3 DNA: TGTGCCAGCACTCTTTCCGGGTCCAAGGACGAGCAGTACTTC

D gene: TRBD2
clone size: many
V gene: TRBV11-2
J gene: TRBJ2-2
CDR3 protein: CASSPIPGGIITGELFF
CDR3 DNA: TGTGCCAGCAGCCCCATCCCGGGGGGGATTATCACTGGGGAGCTGTTTTTT

D gene: -
clone size: many
V gene: TRBV28
J gene: TRBJ2-2
CDR3 protein: CASSNLGAGELFF
CDR3 DNA: TGTGCCAGCAGTAACTTAGGGGCCGGGGAGCTGTTTTTT

D gene: TRBD1
clone size: many
V gene: TRBV20-1
J gene: TRBJ2-2
CDR3 protein: CSGQGLGGELFF
CDR3 DNA: TGCAGTGGACAGGGGCTGGGCGGGGAGCTGTTTTTT

D gene: -
clone size: -
V gene: TRBV11-2
J gene: TRBJ2-7
CDR3 protein: CSSSLSLEQYF
CDR3 DNA: TGTTCCAGCAGCTTGAGCCTCGAGCAGTACTTC

D gene: -
clone size: many
V gene: TRBV7-2
J gene: TRBJ2-7
CDR3 protein: CASSLSGTLREQYF
CDR3 DNA: TGTGCCAGCAGTTTGAGCGGTACCCTGAGGGAGCAGTACTTC

D gene: TRBD1
clone size: -
V gene: TRBV24-1
J gene: TRBJ1-5
CDR3 protein: CATSDTGQGKSQPQHF
CDR3 DNA: TGTGCCACCAGTGATACGGGACAGGGCAAAAGTCAGCCCCAGCATTTT

D gene: -
clone size: many
V gene: TRBV28
J gene: TRBJ1-5
CDR3 protein: CASSSTVYSNQPQHF
CDR3 DNA: TGTGCCAGCAGTTCGACTGTATATAGCAATCAGCCCCAGCATTTT

D gene: TRBD1
clone size: many
V gene: TRBV12-3/TRBV12-4
J gene: TRBJ2-7
CDR3 protein: CATCRTGFDEQYF
CDR3 DNA: TGTGCCACCTGCCGGACAGGGTTCGACGAGCAGTACTTC

D gene: -
clone size: few
V gene: TRBV30
J gene: TRBJ2-5
CDR3 protein: CAWSRSSETQYF
CDR3 DNA: TGTGCCTGGAGTCGGAGCTCAGAGACCCAGTACTTC

D gene: -
clone size: -
V gene: TRBV11-2
J gene: TRBJ1-1
CDR3 protein: CASSLRYSWWTFF
CDR3 DNA: TGTGCCAGCAGCTTAAGGTATTCTTGGTGGACTTTCTTT

D gene: TRBD1
clone size: many
V gene: TRBV28
J gene: TRBJ1-6
CDR3 protein: CASGTGSSPLHF
CDR3 DNA: TGTGCCAGCGGGACAGGGAGTTCACCCCTCCACTTT

D gene: -
clone size: many
V gene: TRBV30
J gene: TRBJ1-5
CDR3 protein: CAWRGDSSNQPQHF
CDR3 DNA: TGTGCCTGGAGGGGGGACTCTAGCAATCAGCCCCAGCATTTT

D gene: TRBD1
clone size: few
V gene: TRBV11-2
J gene: TRBJ2-4
CDR3 protein: CASSSTGLKNIKYF
CDR3 DNA: TGTGCCAGCAGCTCGACAGGGTTAAAAAACATTAAGTACTTC

D gene: -
clone size: few
V gene: TRBV11-1
J gene: TRBJ1-1
CDR3 protein: CASSLGTSNTEAFF
CDR3 DNA: TGTGCCAGCAGCCTCGGGACTTCGAACACTGAAGCTTTCTTT

D gene: -
clone size: many
V gene: TRBV2
J gene: TRBJ1-5
CDR3 protein: CASRGLRDNNQPQHF
CDR3 DNA: TGTGCCAGCAGGGGGCTCCGGGACAACAATCAGCCCCAGCATTTT

D gene: -
clone size: many
V gene: TRBV20-1
J gene: TRBJ2-7
CDR3 protein: CSARGPGTVAYEQYF
CDR3 DNA: TGCAGTGCTAGAGGTCCCGGGACGGTGGCCTACGAGCAGTACTTC

D gene: -
clone size: once
V gene: TRBV7-9
J gene: TRBJ2-2
CDR3 protein: CASSLAYRGTGELFF
CDR3 DNA: TGTGCCAGCAGCTTAGCATACAGAGGCACCGGGGAGCTGTTTTTT

D gene: TRBD2
clone size: many
V gene: TRBV6-2/TRBV6-3
J gene: TRBJ2-7
CDR3 protein: CASSYSRTSGQSSYEQYF
CDR3 DNA: TGTGCCAGCAGTTACTCGAGGACTAGCGGCCAGAGCTCCTACGAGCAGTACTTC